The 21 T cell receptor beta chains presented below share a single source sample, sequenced in a study of blood T cell repertoires in COVID-19. Some clones are missing from TCRdb's copy, which holds only in-frame ones; the method was immunoSEQ multiplex PCR. The sample shows approximately 300,000 clones, 89% of them seen only once. The specimen was PBMCs or T cells enriched from blood (not recorded which). All receptors derive from a woman in her 30s who had recovered from COVID-19.

The chain recombines TRBV5-4 with TRBJ1-5; D unclear. The CDR3 has 15 residues. Germline lookup yields CDR1 SGHNT and CDR2 YYREEE (reference sequence). V lost 0 bases, J lost 0 bases, and 7 bases lay in between. CDR3 nucleotide sequence: TGTGCCAGCAGCTTGGGAGGCAGTAGCAATCAGCCCCAGCATTTT. Protein product: CASSLGGSSNQPQHF.

This chain links TRBV25-1 with TRBJ2-3; 8 nucleotides agree with TRBD2. With V trimmed by 6 bases and J by 3 bases, 11 bases remained unmatched. Germline CDR1 MGHDK, CDR2 SYGVNS. The CDR3 runs to 16 residues. In nucleotides, the CDR3 is TGTGCCAGCAGCGAACTAGCGGTCCAGGTAACAGATACGCAGTATTTT. Translation: CASSELAVQVTDTQYF.

The chain has TRBV18 and TRBJ2-6; D gene ambiguous. V lost 3 bases and J lost 0, with 6 bases in between. CDR3 length: 15 amino acids. Germline V gene lookup returns CDR1 KGHSH and CDR2 LQKENI. CDR3 nucleotide sequence: TGTGCCAGCTCACCGAGGAGCTCTGGGGCCAACGTCCTGACTTTC. Its protein is CASSPRSSGANVLTF.

This chain joins TRBV24-1 and TRBJ2-1; D is possibly TRBD2 (5 bases). CDR1 and CDR2 (germline): KGHDR, SFDVKD. The V and J ends lost 4 bases and 5 bases respectively, with 14 bases between them. This CDR3 is built from 15 residues. The CDR3 DNA is TGTGCCACCAGTGACTCCGGACTGGACCACAATGAGCAGTTCTTC. This gives the protein CATSDSGLDHNEQFF.

The chain has TRBV27 and TRBJ1-6; D uncertain. V gave up 1 base and J gave up 7 bases, with 8 bases separating them. The V gene's germline CDR1 is MNHEY and CDR2 SMNVEV (reference sequence). The length of the CDR3 is 14 residues. Here the CDR3 DNA reads TGTGCCAGCAGTTTATTGGGAGAGAATTCACCCCTCCACTTT. Protein: CASSLLGENSPLHF.

The genes are TRBV19 and TRBJ1-2, with TRBD1 matching over 12 bases. V trimming: 4 bases; J trimming: 8 bases; junction bases outside the gene matches: 14. Germline CDR1 is LNHDA and CDR2 is SQIVND (reference sequence). This CDR3 is built from 17 residues. This chain's CDR3 is CASSTFPGTGGIGGYTF. CDR3 nucleotide sequence: TGTGCCAGTAGTACCTTTCCCGGGACAGGGGGCATAGGCGGCTACACCTTC.

V is TRBV4-2 and J is TRBJ2-1, with 7 nucleotides matching TRBD2. The germline CDR1 and CDR2 sequences are LGHNA and YNFKEQ. The length of the CDR3 is 17 residues. With 1 base clipped from V and 3 bases from J, the junction kept 9 bases outside the gene matches. CDR3 sequence: CASSQVVSGKNYNEQFF. The CDR3 DNA sequence: TGTGCCAGCAGCCAAGTAGTAAGCGGGAAAAACTACAATGAGCAGTTCTTC.

The gene calls are TRBV5-5 and TRBJ2-3, with a weak D call TRBD1 (6 bases). CDR3 length: 14 amino acids. V dropped 0 bases and J dropped 2 bases, with 7 bases sitting between them. Germline values: CDR1 SGHKS, CDR2 YYEKEE (reference sequence). The CDR3 sequence is CASSLDRVTDTQYF. The CDR3 DNA is TGTGCCAGCAGCTTGGACAGGGTCACAGATACGCAGTATTTT. Together with reference TRBV5-5 and TRBJ2-3, the CDR3 gives the full variable domain: DAGVTQSPTHLIKTRGQQVTLRCSPISGHKSVSWYQQVLGQGPQFIFQYYEKEERGRGNFPDRFSARQFPNYSSELNVNALLLGDSALYLCASSLDRVTDTQYFGPGTRLTVL.

The V call is TRBV3-1 (or the pseudogene TRBV3-2), the J call TRBJ2-2, with TRBD2 matching 8 bases. Germline V CDR1 and CDR2: LGHDT, YNNKEL (reference sequence). The CDR3 runs to 17 residues. Germline trimming cut 4 bases from V and 6 bases from J; bases unmatched to any gene: 13. The CDR3 loop is CASSPHRTSPNAGELFF. In DNA form, the CDR3 reads TGTGCCAGCAGCCCTCACAGGACTAGCCCTAATGCCGGGGAGCTGTTTTTT.

The chain links TRBV10-3 to TRBJ1-1; unclear D gene. V was trimmed by 3 bases and J by 0 bases, leaving 8 bases between them. The germline V gene encodes CDR1 ENHRY and CDR2 SYGVKD. CDR3 size: 14 residues. In nucleotides, the CDR3 is TGTGCCATCAGTGACCCCTCTCTGAACACTGAAGCTTTCTTT. Amino acid sequence: CAISDPSLNTEAFF.

V usage is TRBV7-2 and J usage is TRBJ2-7; 10 bases agree with TRBD1. The germline CDR1 and CDR2 sequences are SGHTA and FQGNSA. J gave up 4 bases and V 5 bases, and 11 bases lay outside the gene matches. The CDR3 covers 16 residues. The chain's CDR3 is CASSHIPGQGPYEQYF. The CDR3 DNA is TGTGCCAGCAGCCATATACCGGGACAGGGGCCTTACGAGCAGTACTTC.

Details on this clone: The sample contains more than one DNA sequence encoding this CDR3. The V call is TRBV6-5, the J call TRBJ1-2; D gene unclear. This CDR3 contains 11 residues. Per the germline V gene, CDR1 is MNHEY and CDR2 is SVGAGI. V was trimmed by 2 bases and J by 7 bases, leaving 5 bases between them. CDR3 sequence reads: CASSYRGGYTF. CDR3 DNA: TGTGCCAGCAGTTACAGAGGTGGCTACACCTTC.

The V gene is TRBV20-1, the J gene TRBJ2-2, with a possible D match to TRBD2 (6 bases). Trimming cost V 3 bases and J 4 bases, with 15 bases left between them. Per germline, CDR1 DFQATT and CDR2 SNEGSKA (reference sequence). This CDR3 is 15 amino acids long. CDR3 loop: CSASGGLRSTGELFF. The CDR3 bases are TGCAGTGCTAGTGGGGGACTTCGCAGCACCGGGGAGCTGTTTTTT.

J is TRBJ2-7 and V is TRBV29-1; the D is unclear. This CDR3 contains 13 residues. V shed 4 bases and J shed 3 bases, with 13 bases lying between them. Germline V gene sequence: CDR1 SQVTM, CDR2 ANQGSEA. This CDR3 is CSVVQAENYEQYF. In DNA form, the CDR3 reads TGCAGCGTTGTTCAGGCAGAAAACTACGAGCAGTACTTC.

The gene calls are TRBV29-1 and TRBJ1-2; tentatively, D is TRBD1 (6 bases). V was clipped by 2 bases and J by 5 bases, with 18 bases between them. Looked up from germline, CDR1 is SQVTM and CDR2 is ANQGSEA. The CDR3 spans 15 residues. The CDR3 protein is CSVERQGRLRYGYTF. CDR3 in DNA: TGCAGCGTTGAAAGGCAGGGGCGCCTGAGGTATGGCTACACCTTC.

The J gene is TRBJ2-7, the V gene TRBV6-5; TRBD1 matches 9 bases. V dropped 5 bases and J dropped 7; count of bases not matched to a gene: 9. The V gene's germline CDR1 is MNHEY and CDR2 SVGAGI. There are 14 residues in the CDR3. As DNA, the CDR3 is TGTGCCAGCAGTCGACAGGGGGTTCTACCAGAGCAGTACTTC. Translation gives CASSRQGVLPEQYF.

The V call is TRBV4-2, the J call TRBJ1-4; possibly TRBD1 for D (6 bases). V was cut by 2 bases and J by 2 bases, with 12 bases left in between. The CDR3 runs to 16 residues. The V gene's germline CDR1 is LGHNA and CDR2 YNFKEQ. CDR3 bases: TGTGCCAGCAGCCAATTCGGACAGCCGACTAATGAAAAACTGTTTTTT. Amino acids: CASSQFGQPTNEKLFF.

The chain couples TRBV6-5 to TRBJ1-2, with D unclear. The length of the CDR3 is 13 residues. V lost 6 bases to trimming and J lost 7 bases, with 15 bases between them. Germline values: CDR1 MNHEY, CDR2 SVGAGI. The CDR3 DNA reads as TGTGCCAGCAGCCTCCCCGGGGTTGGTGGCTACACCTTC. Its translation: CASSLPGVGGYTF.

This clone was recorded a few times. The chain employs TRBV6-5 and TRBJ1-2; D is possibly TRBD1 (6 bases). Trimming shortened V by 0 bases and J by 4 bases, and 6 bases separated the two germline ends. This CDR3 comprises 13 residues. Germline CDR1 and CDR2: MNHEY and SVGAGI. CDR3 sequence: CASSYSGAYGYTF. The CDR3 DNA reads as TGTGCCAGCAGTTACTCGGGGGCCTATGGCTACACCTTC.

A single count supports this clone. The chain recombines TRBV27 with TRBJ1-1, with TRBD1 as a possible D gene (5 bases). Germline V gives CDR1 MNHEY, CDR2 SMNVEV (reference sequence). Trimming pared 2 bases from V and 4 bases from J, leaving 11 bases between. The CDR3 sequence is 14 residues long. CDR3 loop: CASSLKGMGTEAFF. The CDR3, as DNA: TGTGCCAGCAGTTTAAAGGGGATGGGCACTGAAGCTTTCTTT.

The CDR3 loop reads CASSAAEYRVPFYNEQFF. The CDR3 DNA reads TGCGCCAGCAGTGCGGCGGAGTACAGGGTGCCCTTCTACAATGAGCAGTTCTTC. The chain recombines TRBV10-2 with TRBJ2-1; a weak D match, TRBD1 (6 bases). This CDR3 contains 18 residues. V was pared by 4 bases and J by 3 bases, with 22 bases between. Germline CDR1 is WSHSY and CDR2 is SAAADI.